One and the same sample provided the 32 T cell receptor beta chains below, sequenced in a study of cytomegalovirus exposure and HLA in healthy donors. PCR used 60 Vbeta primers and 13 Jbeta primers. TCRdb keeps only in-frame clones here, not all; method: immunoSEQ multiplex PCR. The top ten hold 3.1% of the sample, which has around 150,000 clones, 76% seen once. The sequenced material came from PBMCs. These receptors were taken from a male donor in good health and CMV-seronegative.

This clone was observed a few times. The rearrangement joins TRBV5-1 to TRBJ1-2; D uncertain. Germline assignment: CDR1 SGHRS and CDR2 YFSETQ. V lost 5 bases and J lost 6, with 11 bases in between. This CDR3 has 12 amino acids. CDR3: CASSSTIDGYTF. The CDR3 bases are TGCGCCAGCAGTTCCACAATCGATGGCTACACCTTC.

This chain uses TRBV4-1 with TRBJ2-1, with D unclear. The CDR3 is 15 amino acids. Deletions cut 5 bases from V and 0 bases from J, with 11 bases between. The germline V gene encodes CDR1 MGHRA and CDR2 YSYEKL. Here the CDR3 reads CASSSLGSSYNEQFF. The CDR3 DNA is TGCGCCAGCAGCTCCCTCGGTAGCTCCTACAATGAGCAGTTCTTC.

The rearrangement joins TRBV7-9 to TRBJ1-2, with 7 bases that match TRBD1. Germline CDR1 and CDR2: SEHNR and FQNEAQ (reference sequence). CDR3 size: 15 residues. J gave up 3 bases and V 3 bases, and 7 bases lay outside the gene matches. DNA of the CDR3: TGTGCCAGCAGCTTCCCAAAAACAGGGGACTATGGCTACACCTTC. This gives the protein CASSFPKTGDYGYTF.

The chain employs TRBV7-2 and TRBJ2-5; weak D call: TRBD2 (6 bases). The CDR3 contains 12 residues. CDR1 and CDR2 (germline): SGHTA, FQGNSA. V gave up 6 bases and J gave up 10 bases, with 15 bases separating them. DNA for the CDR3: TGTGCCAGCAGTTTATCCGTCGGGGGCCAGTACTTC. Translated, it gives CASSLSVGGQYF.

The genes are TRBV5-4 and TRBJ2-6, with 8 bases lining up with TRBD1. V shed 4 bases, J shed 1 base, and the junction held 4 bases outside the gene matches. This CDR3 has 16 residues. Germline lookup yields CDR1 SGHNT and CDR2 YYREEE (reference sequence). CDR3 sequence (DNA): TGTGCCAGCAGCGCACACAGGGGGTCTGGGGCCAACGTCCTGACTTTC. Amino acids: CASSAHRGSGANVLTF.

The rearrangement joins TRBV30 to TRBJ1-4; weak D call: TRBD1 (6 bases). V was cut by 2 bases and J by 3 bases, with 13 bases left in between. The germline V gene has CDR1 GTSNPN and CDR2 SVGIG (reference sequence). This CDR3 has 15 amino acids. The CDR3 DNA sequence: TGTGCCTGGAGTTTGACACAGGGACCTAATGAAAAACTGTTTTTT. Amino acid sequence: CAWSLTQGPNEKLFF.

V usage is TRBV7-6 and J usage is TRBJ1-6, with 7 bases identical to TRBD1. J was trimmed by 10 bases and V by 5 bases; bases with no gene match: 5. CDR3 length: 13 residues. Germline lookup yields CDR1 SGHVS and CDR2 FNYEAQ. The CDR3 reads CASSLGQESPLHF. CDR3 in DNA: TGTGCCAGCAGCCTAGGACAGGAATCACCCCTCCACTTT.

The V gene is TRBV28, the J gene TRBJ2-5, with a tentative D call TRBD1 (6 bases). The DNA end favors TRBJ2-7, so the J call may be wrong. The CDR3 loop spans 17 amino acids. Germline loops: CDR1 MDHEN, CDR2 SYDVKM. In nucleotides, the CDR3 is TGTGCCAGCACCGTTATGGGCACGGGACAATTTTCCTACGAGCAGTACTTC. Its translation: CASTVMGTGQFSYEQYF.

The V gene is TRBV9, the J gene TRBJ1-1, with TRBD1 matching 10 bases. J lost 3 bases, V lost 3 bases, and 2 bases had no gene match. CDR1 SGDLS and CDR2 YYNGEE come from the germline V gene. The CDR3 has 14 residues. The DNA for the CDR3 is TGTGCCAGCAGCGCCGGGACAGGGGACACTGAAGCTTTCTTT. This encodes CASSAGTGDTEAFF.

Note on this clone: Relative to the germline gene, one junction end is altered; a read error may explain this. The chain has TRBV13 and TRBJ2-7, with unresolved D. The germline V gene encodes CDR1 PRHDT and CDR2 FYEKMQ (reference sequence). This CDR3 contains 17 residues. For the CDR3, the DNA is TGTGCCAGCAACTTAGGCCTGGTGGGCGTCAGCTCCTACGAGCAGTACTTC. Amino acid sequence: CASNLGLVGVSSYEQYF.

The rearrangement joins TRBV7-2 to TRBJ1-6, with TRBD1 matching over 8 bases. This CDR3 contains 14 residues. Trimming took 6 bases from V and 6 from J; bases not matched to a gene: 4. CDR1 and CDR2 from the germline V gene are SGHTA and FQGNSA. The CDR3: CASSDRGPNSPLHF. CDR3 nucleotide sequence: TGTGCCAGCAGTGACAGGGGCCCTAATTCACCCCTCCACTTT.

The V gene is TRBV19, the J gene TRBJ1-3; no clear D gene. V was trimmed by 6 bases and J by 2 bases, leaving 8 bases between them. The V gene's germline CDR1 is LNHDA and CDR2 SQIVND (reference sequence). The CDR3 has 13 residues. As DNA, the CDR3 is TGTGCCAGTAGGGCCGTACCTGGAAACACCATATATTTT. This gives the protein CASRAVPGNTIYF.

Worth noting for this clone: At one of its ends the junction is not consistent with the germline gene, which may arise from a read error. The chain uses TRBV7-9 and TRBJ2-7; 8 bases are shared with TRBD1. Germline CDR1 is SEHNR and CDR2 is FQNEAQ (reference sequence). The CDR3 runs to 17 residues. CDR3 bases: TGTTCCAGCAGCCCAACTAAAGGACAGGGTAGTTTCTACGAGCAGTACTTC. Translation: CSSSPTKGQGSFYEQYF. Based on the CDR3 plus reference TRBV7-9 and TRBJ2-7, the full variable domain is DTGVSQNPRHKITKRGQNVTFRCDPISEHNRLYWYRQTLGQGPEFLTYFQNEAQLEKSRLLSDRFSAERPKGSFSTLEIQRTEQGDSAMYLCSSSPTKGQGSFYEQYFGPGTRLTVT.

The chain recombines TRBV28 with TRBJ1-5, with 9 bases aligning to TRBD1. The V gene end was trimmed by 5 bases and the J gene end by 4 bases; junction bases not matched to a gene: 9. Germline loops: CDR1 MDHEN, CDR2 SYDVKM. The CDR3 covers 16 residues. CDR3 nucleotides: TGTGCCAGCAGTCAGCTTGGGACAGGGCGAAATCAGCCCCAGCATTTT. As protein: CASSQLGTGRNQPQHF.

V gene TRBV5-3 combines with J gene TRBJ2-1, with 12 bases fitting TRBD2. TRBV5-3 is designated an ORF whose function remains uncertain. This CDR3 comprises 19 residues. V gave up 4 bases and J gave up 8 bases; unmatched junction bases: 19. The CDR3 region has the DNA TGTGCCAGAAGCACATTTCCCCCTCCGCTAGCGGGAGGGCCTCATGAGCAGTTCTTC. Amino acids: CARSTFPPPLAGGPHEQFF.

V and J are TRBV10-3 and TRBJ1-1, with 7 bases lining up with TRBD1. Germline assignment: CDR1 ENHRY and CDR2 SYGVKD. This CDR3 contains 18 residues. Trimming cost V 0 bases and J 3 bases; bases outside gene matches: 13. The DNA for the CDR3 is TGTGCCATCAGTGAGTCGGTAGGGGGCGCAGGGGCGGACACTGAAGCTTTCTTT. Translating gives CAISESVGGAGADTEAFF.

The count of this clone is one. The chain uses TRBV6-5 and TRBJ1-3; D remains ambiguous. The germline gives CDR1 MNHEY, CDR2 SVGAGI. Trimming pared 6 bases from V and 0 bases from J, leaving 3 bases between. There are 12 residues in the CDR3. The CDR3 region has the DNA TGTGCCAGCAGGAGCTCTGGAAACACCATATATTTT. Encoded protein: CASRSSGNTIYF.

In this sample, this clone turned up once. J is TRBJ2-7 and V is TRBV14, with 7 bases matching TRBD1. The ends lost 2 bases at V and 0 bases at J; junction bases unmatched: 7. CDR1 and CDR2 (germline): SGHDN, FVKESK. The CDR3 loop spans 16 amino acids. The CDR3 spells CASSQWTGSLSYEQYF. The DNA for the CDR3 is TGTGCCAGCAGCCAATGGACAGGCTCCCTCTCCTACGAGCAGTACTTC. Variable domain in full (rest from reference TRBV14 and TRBJ2-7): EAGVTQFPSHSVIEKGQTVTLRCDPISGHDNLYWYRRVMGKEIKFLLHFVKESKQDESGMPNNRFLAERTGGTYSTLKVQPAELEDSGVYFCASSQWTGSLSYEQYFGPGTRLTVT.

The rearrangement joins TRBV5-6 to TRBJ1-1, with D perhaps TRBD1 (5 bases). The CDR3 spans 14 residues. The V gene's germline CDR1 is SGHDT and CDR2 YYEEEE. Trimming removed 0 bases from V and 5 bases from J, with 11 bases in between. For the CDR3, the DNA is TGTGCCAGCAGCTTGGTGCAGGGAAGTACTGAAGCTTTCTTT. Translating gives CASSLVQGSTEAFF.

The chain has TRBV7-3 and TRBJ2-1, with 11 nucleotides matching TRBD1. Per the germline V gene, CDR1 is SGHTA and CDR2 is FQGTGA. Trimming cost V 6 bases and J 7 bases; bases outside gene matches: 8. The CDR3 length is 15 residues. The CDR3 is CASRGLGTGGNEQFF. CDR3 DNA sequence: TGTGCCAGCAGGGGATTAGGGACAGGGGGGAATGAGCAGTTCTTC.

This rearrangement joins TRBV18 to TRBJ1-1; no clear D. CDR1 and CDR2 (germline): KGHSH, LQKENI. V was pared by 3 bases and J by 8 bases, with 10 bases between. The CDR3 loop spans 12 amino acids. CDR3 loop: CASSPRPREAFF. The CDR3 nucleotides read TGTGCCAGCTCACCCCGGCCTAGGGAAGCTTTCTTT.

The rearrangement joins TRBV7-8 to TRBJ2-7; TRBD2 matches at 10 bases. Per the germline V gene, CDR1 is SGHVS and CDR2 is FQNEAQ. V lost 4 bases, J lost 1 base, and 4 bases stayed unmatched. CDR3 length equals 15 residues. The CDR3 DNA reads as TGTGCCAGCAGCTATAGCGGGGGGTATTCCTACGAGCAGTACTTC. Translating gives CASSYSGGYSYEQYF.

The gene calls are TRBV10-3 and TRBJ2-3; tentative D call: TRBD1 (5 bases). Germline V lookup: CDR1 ENHRY, CDR2 SYGVKD. The V end was cut by 2 bases, the J end by 0 bases, with 9 bases between. The CDR3 totals 15 residues. In nucleotides, the CDR3 is TGTGCCATCAGTGAGGGGGCCCTCAGCACAGATACGCAGTATTTT. Translation: CAISEGALSTDTQYF.

In DNA form, the CDR3 reads TGTGCCAGCAGCCCGAGGGGGACAGGGACCACTGAAGCTTTCTTT. Translating gives CASSPRGTGTTEAFF. The chain uses TRBV5-4 and TRBJ1-1, with 9 bases matching TRBD1. The germline CDR1 and CDR2 sequences are SGHNT and YYREEE (reference sequence). The CDR3 sequence is 15 residues long. Trimming took 4 bases from V and 4 from J; bases not matched to a gene: 8.

The chain carries TRBV19 and TRBJ2-3; D unclear. Germline CDR1 reads LNHDA; CDR2 reads SQIVND (reference sequence). Deletions cut 3 bases from V and 5 bases from J, with 3 bases between. CDR3 length: 11 residues. In nucleotides, the CDR3 is TGTGCCAGTAGTATCTTAGATACGCAGTATTTT. This translates into CASSILDTQYF.

V usage is TRBV6-1 and J usage is TRBJ1-4, with 9 bases aligning to TRBD1. V dropped 6 bases and J dropped 5; count of bases not matched to a gene: 7. Germline lookup yields CDR1 MNHNS and CDR2 SASEGT. The CDR3 length is 15 residues. The chain's CDR3 is CASRSHTGGNEKLFF. The CDR3 region has the DNA TGTGCCAGCAGATCCCACACAGGGGGCAATGAAAAACTGTTTTTT.

This chain connects TRBV6-1 to TRBJ1-2, with D hard to call. This CDR3 has 12 residues. With 6 bases removed from V and 1 base from J, the gap between germline ends came to 6 bases. Germline-derived CDR1 and CDR2 are MNHNS and SASEGT. The CDR3 nucleotides are TGTGCCAGCAGATCACTTAACTATGGCTACACCTTC. Its translation: CASRSLNYGYTF.

The chain has TRBV4-3 and TRBJ1-4; maybe TRBD1 (6 bases). Germline lookup yields CDR1 LGHNA and CDR2 YSLEER. This CDR3 contains 17 residues. Trimming took 3 bases from V and 0 from J, leaving 14 bases between them. The CDR3 is CASSQLQGTPTNEKLFF. CDR3 DNA sequence: TGCGCCAGCAGCCAGCTTCAGGGGACCCCAACTAATGAAAAACTGTTTTTT.

This rearrangement joins TRBV5-6 to TRBJ1-2; a weak D match, TRBD1 (5 bases). Germline values: CDR1 SGHDT, CDR2 YYEEEE. The V and J ends lost 0 bases and 4 bases respectively, with 16 bases between them. The CDR3 contains 16 residues. DNA for the CDR3: TGTGCCAGCAGCTTGGGTAGGAGGGGTCCCTCCTATGGCTACACCTTC. Translation: CASSLGRRGPSYGYTF.

This clone was recorded a few times. CDR3 bases: TGTGCCAGCAGAGATAGCGGGGGGAGGCCAGATACGCAGTATTTT. Translating gives CASRDSGGRPDTQYF. The chain joins TRBV28 to TRBJ2-3, with 10 bases matching TRBD2. Trimming took 6 bases from V and 4 from J; bases not matched to a gene: 7. The V gene's germline CDR1 is MDHEN and CDR2 SYDVKM. The CDR3 sequence is 15 residues long. The full variable domain, with the rest looked up from reference TRBV28 and TRBJ2-3, is DVKVTQSSRYLVKRTGEKVFLECVQDMDHENMFWYRQDPGLGLRLIYFSYDVKMKEKGDIPEGYSVSREKKERFSLILESASTNQTSMYLCASRDSGGRPDTQYFGPGTRLTVL.

The sample holds one count of this clone. The chain combines TRBV19 with TRBJ2-7, with 11 bases matching TRBD2. The junction had 6 bases not matched to a gene; V was cut back by 3 bases and J by 2 bases. The CDR3 contains 16 residues. From germline, CDR1 is LNHDA and CDR2 SQIVND (reference sequence). The CDR3 reads CASSIRTSGFPYEQYF. Written as DNA, the CDR3 is TGTGCCAGTAGTATCAGGACTAGCGGGTTTCCCTACGAGCAGTACTTC.

This chain links TRBV18 with TRBJ2-1, with 10 bases that match TRBD2. The CDR3 length is 15 residues. V lost 4 bases and J lost 5; bases outside the gene matches: 5. The germline V gene encodes CDR1 KGHSH and CDR2 LQKENI. CDR3 in amino acids: CASSLLAGADNEQFF. The CDR3 DNA reads as TGTGCCAGCTCACTCCTAGCGGGAGCGGACAATGAGCAGTTCTTC.